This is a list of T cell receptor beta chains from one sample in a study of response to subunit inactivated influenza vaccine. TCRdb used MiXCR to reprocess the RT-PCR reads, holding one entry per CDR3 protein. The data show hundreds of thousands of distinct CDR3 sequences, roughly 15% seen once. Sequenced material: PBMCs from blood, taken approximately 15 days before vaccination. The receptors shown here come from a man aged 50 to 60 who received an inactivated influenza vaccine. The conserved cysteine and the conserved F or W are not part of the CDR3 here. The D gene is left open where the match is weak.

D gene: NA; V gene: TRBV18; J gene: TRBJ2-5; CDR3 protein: ASSQSHSGETQY
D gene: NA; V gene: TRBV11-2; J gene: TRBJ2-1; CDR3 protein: ASSLGAGLSSYNEQF
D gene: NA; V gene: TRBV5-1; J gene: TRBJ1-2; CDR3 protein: ASRLFLEGYT
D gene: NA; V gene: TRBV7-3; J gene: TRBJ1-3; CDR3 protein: ASSLTGNSGNTIY
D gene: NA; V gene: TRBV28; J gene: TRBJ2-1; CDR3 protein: ASSTHHNEQF
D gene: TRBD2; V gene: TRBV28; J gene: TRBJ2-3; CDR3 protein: ASSSETSGPTDTQY
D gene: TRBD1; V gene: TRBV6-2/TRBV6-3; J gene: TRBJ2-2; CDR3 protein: ASSSGTGISGELF
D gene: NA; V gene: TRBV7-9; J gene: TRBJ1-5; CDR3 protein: ASRTRPGNQPQH
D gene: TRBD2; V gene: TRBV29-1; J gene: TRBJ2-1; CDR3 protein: SVELRLADNEQF
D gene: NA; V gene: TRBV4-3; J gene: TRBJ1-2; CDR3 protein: ASSIANYGYT
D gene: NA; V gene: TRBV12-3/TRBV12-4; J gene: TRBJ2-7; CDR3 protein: ASSFSRGYEQY
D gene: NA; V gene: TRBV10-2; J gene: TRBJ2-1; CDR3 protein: ASSEGAGSYNEQF
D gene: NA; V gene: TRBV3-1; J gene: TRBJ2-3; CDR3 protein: ASIGRGRTDTQY
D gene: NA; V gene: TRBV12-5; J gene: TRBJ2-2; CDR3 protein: ASGLVLGLENTGELF
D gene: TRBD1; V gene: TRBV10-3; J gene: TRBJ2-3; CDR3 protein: AIKREGQGAWTDTQY
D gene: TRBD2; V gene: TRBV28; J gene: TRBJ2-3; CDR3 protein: ASSLSAGGYTDTQY
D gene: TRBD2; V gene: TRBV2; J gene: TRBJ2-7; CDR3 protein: ASSDVSSGTREQY
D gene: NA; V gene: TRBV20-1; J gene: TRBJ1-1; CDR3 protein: SAKLRNKNTEAF
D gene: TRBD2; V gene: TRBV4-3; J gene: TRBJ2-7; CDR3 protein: ASSQDIRASGRAKQY
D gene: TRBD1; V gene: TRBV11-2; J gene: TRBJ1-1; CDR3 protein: ASSLEGDREAEAF
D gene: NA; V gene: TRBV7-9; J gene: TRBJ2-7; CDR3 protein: ATGGGYEQY
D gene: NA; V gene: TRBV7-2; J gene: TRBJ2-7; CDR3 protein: ASSLGRPIYEQY
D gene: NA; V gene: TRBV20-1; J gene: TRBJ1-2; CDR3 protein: SARDPAFRSSSYT
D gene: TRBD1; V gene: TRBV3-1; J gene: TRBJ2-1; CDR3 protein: ASSQDGDRGAYNEQF
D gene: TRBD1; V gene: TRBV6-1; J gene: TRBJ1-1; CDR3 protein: ASSHALGQGENTEAF
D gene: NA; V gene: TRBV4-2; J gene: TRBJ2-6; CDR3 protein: ASSQDEGLGANVLT
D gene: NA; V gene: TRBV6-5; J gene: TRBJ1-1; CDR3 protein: ASSYVRRAGTEAF
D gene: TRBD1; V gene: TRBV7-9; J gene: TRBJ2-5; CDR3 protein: ASSLGRDRQETQY
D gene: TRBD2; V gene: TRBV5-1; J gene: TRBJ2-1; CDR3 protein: ASSLLGPRESSYNEQF
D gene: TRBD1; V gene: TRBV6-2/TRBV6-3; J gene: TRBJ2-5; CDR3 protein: ASSYPGTGWKTQY
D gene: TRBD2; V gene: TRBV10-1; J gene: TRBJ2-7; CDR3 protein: ASPPGLAGTYYEQY
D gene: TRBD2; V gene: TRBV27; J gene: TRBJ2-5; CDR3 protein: ASSLGLSGETQY